This T cell receptor beta chain was captured in a study of shared T cell receptors in the human thymus. Using immunoSEQ multiplex PCR, the repertoire was profiled, and TCRdb retains in-frame clones only, with some absent. The sample lists 700,000 or so clones, over 75% occurring once. Trimming took off 3 bases at V and 8 bases at J, with 10 bases between the two ends. This CDR3 comprises 11 residues. Germline loops: CDR1 DFQATT, CDR2 SNEGSKA (reference sequence). The sample was also reused in another study, on human thymus T cells. That work adds: Donation was from healthy Finnish infants who were having corrective surgery that addressed congenital heart defects. Thymic tissue was derived from resections collected during corrective heart surgery. An apparent bias in V and J gene usage was seen in thymic and blood repertoires. A high degree of thymic repertoire overlap among unrelated individuals was reported in related research.

Material for sequencing was thymocytes. This chain connects TRBV20-1 to TRBJ1-2; weak D call: TRBD1 (6 bases). This sequence originates from a girl younger than two with a congenital heart defect. CDR3 sequence (DNA): TGCAGTGCTAGGGACAGAGAGGGCTACACCTTC. Its translation: CSARDREGYTF.